This paragraph reports one TCR beta chain. Its antigen is unidentified. This entry comes from a study of Graves' ophthalmopathy and Graves' hyperthyroidism. The study excluded patients with other autoimmune diseases, uncontrolled infections, pregnancy or lactation. As the starting material, around 9.1 ml of fresh peripheral blood yielded the PBMCs. Study-wide findings and caveats: Ophthalmopathy was separated from stable hyperthyroidism by a 13-signature model with approximately 90% sensitivity and roughly 84% specificity. Blood also held most thyroid clonotypes expanded above 0.001 frequency.

For repertoire sequencing, the TCR beta CDR3 regions were amplified from RNA transcripts. Second-round multiplex PCR came after first-round RT-PCR with HTBI primers. Each CDR3 protein is one row after TCRdb ran MiXCR on the multiplex PCR reads. Among 740,000 or so distinct CDR3 sequences, around 40% were seen once, and the ten largest hold 44%. This CDR3 region has 14 residues. J gave up 2 bases and V 6 bases, and 4 bases lay outside the gene matches. CDR1 and CDR2 (germline): ENHRY, SYGVKD. The specimen sequenced was peripheral blood. The rearrangement uses TRBV10-3 and TRBJ2-7; 10 bases align to TRBD2. The sequence was collected from an adult man with Graves' ophthalmopathy. CDR3 amino acids: CAISGLADPYEQYF. The CDR3 nucleotides read TGTGCCATCAGCGGACTAGCGGATCCCTACGAGCAGTACTTC.